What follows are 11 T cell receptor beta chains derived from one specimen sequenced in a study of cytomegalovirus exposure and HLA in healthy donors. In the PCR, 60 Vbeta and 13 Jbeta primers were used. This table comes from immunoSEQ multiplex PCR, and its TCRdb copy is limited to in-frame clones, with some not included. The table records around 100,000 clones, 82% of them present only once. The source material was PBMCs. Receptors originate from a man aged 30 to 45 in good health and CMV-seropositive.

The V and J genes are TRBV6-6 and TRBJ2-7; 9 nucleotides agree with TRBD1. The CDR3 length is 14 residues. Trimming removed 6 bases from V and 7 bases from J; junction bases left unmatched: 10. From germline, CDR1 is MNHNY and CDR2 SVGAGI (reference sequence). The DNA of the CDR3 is TGTGCCAGCAGCAGCAGACAGGGGGGTAAGGAGCAGTACTTC. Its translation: CASSSRQGGKEQYF.

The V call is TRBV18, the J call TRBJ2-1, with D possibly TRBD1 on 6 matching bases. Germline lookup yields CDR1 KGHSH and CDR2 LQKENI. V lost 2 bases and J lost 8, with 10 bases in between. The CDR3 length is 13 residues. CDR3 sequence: CASSPGTLDEQFF. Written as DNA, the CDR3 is TGTGCCAGCTCACCAGGGACACTGGATGAGCAGTTCTTC.

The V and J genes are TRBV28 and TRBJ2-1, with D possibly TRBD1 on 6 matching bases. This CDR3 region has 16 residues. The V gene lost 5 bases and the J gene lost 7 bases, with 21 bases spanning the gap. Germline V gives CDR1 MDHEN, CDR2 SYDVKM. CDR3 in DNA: TGTGCCAGCAGTCCGATATCAGGGGTTGTAATGAATGAGCAGTTCTTC. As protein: CASSPISGVVMNEQFF. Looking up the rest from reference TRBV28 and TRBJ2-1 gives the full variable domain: DVKVTQSSRYLVKRTGEKVFLECVQDMDHENMFWYRQDPGLGLRLIYFSYDVKMKEKGDIPEGYSVSREKKERFSLILESASTNQTSMYLCASSPISGVVMNEQFFGPGTRLTVL.

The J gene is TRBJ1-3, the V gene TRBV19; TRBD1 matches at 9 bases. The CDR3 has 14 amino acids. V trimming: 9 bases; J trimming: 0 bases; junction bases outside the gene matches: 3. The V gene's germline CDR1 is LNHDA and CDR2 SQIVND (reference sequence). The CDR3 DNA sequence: TGTGCCAGCGGACAGGGGAACTCTGGAAACACCATATATTTT. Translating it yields CASGQGNSGNTIYF. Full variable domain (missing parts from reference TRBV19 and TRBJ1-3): DGGITQSPKYLFRKEGQNVTLSCEQNLNHDAMYWYRQDPGQGLRLIYYSQIVNDFQKGDIAEGYSVSREKKESFPLTVTSAQKNPTAFYLCASGQGNSGNTIYFGEGSWLTVV.

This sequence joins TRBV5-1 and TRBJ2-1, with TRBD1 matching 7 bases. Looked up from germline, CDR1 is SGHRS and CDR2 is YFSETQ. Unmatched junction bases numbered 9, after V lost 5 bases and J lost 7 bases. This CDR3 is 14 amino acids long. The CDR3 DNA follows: TGCGCCAGCAGTGATGGACAGGTTAGGAATGAGCAGTTCTTC. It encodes CASSDGQVRNEQFF. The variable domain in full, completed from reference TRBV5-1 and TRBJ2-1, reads KAGVTQTPRYLIKTRGQQVTLSCSPISGHRSVSWYQQTPGQGLQFLFEYFSETQRNKGNFPGRFSGRQFSNSRSEMNVSTLELGDSALYLCASSDGQVRNEQFFGPGTRLTVL.

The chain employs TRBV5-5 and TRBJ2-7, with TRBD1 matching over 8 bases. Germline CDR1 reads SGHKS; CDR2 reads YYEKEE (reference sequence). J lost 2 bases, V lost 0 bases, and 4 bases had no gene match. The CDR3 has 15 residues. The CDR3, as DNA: TGTGCCAGCAGCTTGGCTCCAGGGGGCACCTACGAGCAGTACGTC. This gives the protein CASSLAPGGTYEQYV.

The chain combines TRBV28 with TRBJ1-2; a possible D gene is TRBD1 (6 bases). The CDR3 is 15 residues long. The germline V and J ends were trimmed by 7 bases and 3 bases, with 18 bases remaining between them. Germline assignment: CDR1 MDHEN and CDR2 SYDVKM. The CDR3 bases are TGTGCCAGCACGACTACTACAGGGTTTCACTATGGCTACACCTTC. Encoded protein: CASTTTTGFHYGYTF.

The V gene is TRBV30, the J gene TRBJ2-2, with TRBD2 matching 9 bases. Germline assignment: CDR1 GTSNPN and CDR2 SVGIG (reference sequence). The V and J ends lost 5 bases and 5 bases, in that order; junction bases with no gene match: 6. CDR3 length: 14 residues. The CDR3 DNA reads TGTGCCTGGGGAAGCGGGGGGCCAACCGGGGAGCTGTTTTTT. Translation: CAWGSGGPTGELFF.

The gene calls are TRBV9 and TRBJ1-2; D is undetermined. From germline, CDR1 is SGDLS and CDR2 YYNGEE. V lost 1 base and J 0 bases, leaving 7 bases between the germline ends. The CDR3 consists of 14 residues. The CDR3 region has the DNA TGTGCCAGCAGCGTAATGGAGGCTAACTATGGCTACACCTTC. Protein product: CASSVMEANYGYTF.

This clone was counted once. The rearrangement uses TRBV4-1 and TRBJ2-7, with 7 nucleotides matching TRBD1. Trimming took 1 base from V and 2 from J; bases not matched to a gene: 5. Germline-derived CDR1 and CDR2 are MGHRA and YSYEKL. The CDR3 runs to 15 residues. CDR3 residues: CASSQVVGGPYEQYV. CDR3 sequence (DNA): TGCGCCAGCAGCCAAGTGGTAGGGGGCCCCTACGAGCAGTACGTC.

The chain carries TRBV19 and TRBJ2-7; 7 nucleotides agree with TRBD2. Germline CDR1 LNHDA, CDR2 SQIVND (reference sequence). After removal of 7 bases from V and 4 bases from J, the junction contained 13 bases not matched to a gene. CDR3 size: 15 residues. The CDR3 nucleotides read TGTGCCAGTAATTGGGAGGGAGGAACTTCTTACGAGCAGTACGTC. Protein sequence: CASNWEGGTSYEQYV.